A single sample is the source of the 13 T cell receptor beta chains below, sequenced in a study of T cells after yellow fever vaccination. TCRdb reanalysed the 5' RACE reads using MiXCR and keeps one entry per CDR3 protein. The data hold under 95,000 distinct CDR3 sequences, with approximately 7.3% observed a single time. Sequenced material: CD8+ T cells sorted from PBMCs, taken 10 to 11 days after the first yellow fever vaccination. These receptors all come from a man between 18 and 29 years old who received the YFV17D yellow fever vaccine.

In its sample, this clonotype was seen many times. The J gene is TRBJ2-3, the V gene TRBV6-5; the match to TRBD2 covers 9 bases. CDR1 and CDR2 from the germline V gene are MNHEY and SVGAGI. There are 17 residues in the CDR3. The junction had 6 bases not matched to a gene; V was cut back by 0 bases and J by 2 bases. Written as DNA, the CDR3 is TGTGCCAGCAGTTACTCGCTCCTAGCGGGGAACACAGATACGCAGTATTTT. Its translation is CASSYSLLAGNTDTQYF.

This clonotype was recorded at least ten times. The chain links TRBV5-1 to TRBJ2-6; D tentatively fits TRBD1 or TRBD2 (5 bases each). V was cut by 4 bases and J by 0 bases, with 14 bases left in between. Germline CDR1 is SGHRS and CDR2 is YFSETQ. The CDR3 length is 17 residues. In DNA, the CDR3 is TGCGCCAGCAGCCCTTGGGGCAGCGGCTCTGGGGCCAACGTCCTGACTTTC. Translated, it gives CASSPWGSGSGANVLTF. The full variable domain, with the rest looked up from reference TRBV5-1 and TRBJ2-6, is KAGVTQTPRYLIKTRGQQVTLSCSPISGHRSVSWYQQTPGQGLQFLFEYFSETQRNKGNFPGRFSGRQFSNSRSEMNVSTLELGDSALYLCASSPWGSGSGANVLTFGAGSRLTVL.

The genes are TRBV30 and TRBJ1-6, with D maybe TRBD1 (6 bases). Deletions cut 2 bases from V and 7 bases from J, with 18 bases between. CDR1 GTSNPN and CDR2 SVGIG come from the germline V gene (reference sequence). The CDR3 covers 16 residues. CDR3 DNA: TGTGCCTGGAGTCAACACCCCGGGACACTAAATTCACCCCTCCACTTT. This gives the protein CAWSQHPGTLNSPLHF.

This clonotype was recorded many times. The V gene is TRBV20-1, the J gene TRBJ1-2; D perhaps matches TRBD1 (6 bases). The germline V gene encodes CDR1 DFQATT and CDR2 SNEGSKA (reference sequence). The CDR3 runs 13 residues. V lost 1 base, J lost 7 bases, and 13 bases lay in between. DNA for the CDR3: TGCAGTGCTAGAGCAGGGGAGCGTCCTGGCTACACCTTC. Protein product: CSARAGERPGYTF.

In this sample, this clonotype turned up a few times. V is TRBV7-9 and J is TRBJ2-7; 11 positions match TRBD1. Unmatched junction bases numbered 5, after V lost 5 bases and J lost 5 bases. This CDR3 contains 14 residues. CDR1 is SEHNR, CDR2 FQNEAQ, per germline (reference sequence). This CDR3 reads CASSPRTGGDEQYF. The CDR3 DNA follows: TGTGCCAGCAGCCCCCGGACAGGGGGCGACGAGCAGTACTTC.

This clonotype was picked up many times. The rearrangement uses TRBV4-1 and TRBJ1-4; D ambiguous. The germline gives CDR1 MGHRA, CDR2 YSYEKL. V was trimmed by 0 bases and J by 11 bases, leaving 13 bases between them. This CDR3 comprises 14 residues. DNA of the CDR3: TGCGCCAGCAGCCAAGAAGGCGGGCTGGGTAAACTGTTTTTT. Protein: CASSQEGGLGKLFF.

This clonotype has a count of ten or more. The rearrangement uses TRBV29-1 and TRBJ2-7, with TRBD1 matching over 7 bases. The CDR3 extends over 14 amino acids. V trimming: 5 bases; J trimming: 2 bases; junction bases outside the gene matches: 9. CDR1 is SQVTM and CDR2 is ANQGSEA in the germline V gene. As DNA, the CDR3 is TGCAGCGTTATCCCTTCGACAGGGCCCTACGAGCAGTACTTC. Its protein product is CSVIPSTGPYEQYF.

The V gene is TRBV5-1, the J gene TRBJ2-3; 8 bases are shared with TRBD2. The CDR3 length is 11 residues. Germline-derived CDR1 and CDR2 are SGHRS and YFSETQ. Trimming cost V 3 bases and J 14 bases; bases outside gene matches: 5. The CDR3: CASSYRGGTYF. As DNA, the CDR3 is TGCGCCAGCAGCTATCGCGGGGGGACGTATTTT.

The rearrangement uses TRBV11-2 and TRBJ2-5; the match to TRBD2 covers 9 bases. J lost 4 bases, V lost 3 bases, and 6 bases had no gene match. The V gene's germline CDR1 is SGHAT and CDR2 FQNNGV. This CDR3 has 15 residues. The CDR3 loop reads CASSFGGGALETQYF. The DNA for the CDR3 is TGTGCCAGCAGCTTCGGCGGGGGGGCTCTAGAGACCCAGTACTTC.

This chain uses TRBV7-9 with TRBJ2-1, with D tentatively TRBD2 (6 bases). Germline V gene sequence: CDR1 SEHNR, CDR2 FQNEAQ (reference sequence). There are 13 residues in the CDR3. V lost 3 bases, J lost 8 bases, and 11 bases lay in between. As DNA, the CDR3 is TGTGCCAGCAGCTTCGGGGGATTCGATGAGCAGTTCTTC. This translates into CASSFGGFDEQFF.

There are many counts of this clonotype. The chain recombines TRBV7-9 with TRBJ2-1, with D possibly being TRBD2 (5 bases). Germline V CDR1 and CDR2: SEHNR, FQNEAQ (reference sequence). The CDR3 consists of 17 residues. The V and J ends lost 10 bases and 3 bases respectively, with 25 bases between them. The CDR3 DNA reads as TGTGCCACTATAATGAGCGGAAACCGGGGAATCTACAATGAGCAGTTCTTC. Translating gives CATIMSGNRGIYNEQFF.

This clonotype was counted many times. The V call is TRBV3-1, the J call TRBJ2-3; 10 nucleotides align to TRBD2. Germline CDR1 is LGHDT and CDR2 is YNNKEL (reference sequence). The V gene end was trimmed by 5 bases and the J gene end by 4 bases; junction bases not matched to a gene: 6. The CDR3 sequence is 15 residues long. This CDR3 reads CASSSLAGAPDTQYF. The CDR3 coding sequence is TGTGCCAGCAGCTCCCTAGCGGGGGCCCCAGATACGCAGTATTTT.

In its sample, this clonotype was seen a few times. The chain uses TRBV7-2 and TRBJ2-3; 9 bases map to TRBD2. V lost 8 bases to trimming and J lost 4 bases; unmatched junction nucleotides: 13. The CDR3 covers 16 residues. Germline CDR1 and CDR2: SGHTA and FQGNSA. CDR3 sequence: CASSPLGAGGSDTQYF. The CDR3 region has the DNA TGTGCCAGCTCCCCCTTGGGAGCGGGGGGATCAGATACGCAGTATTTT.